The 22 T cell receptor beta chains listed next were all sequenced from one sample in a study of T cells after yellow fever vaccination. Each CDR3 protein is one row after TCRdb ran MiXCR on the 5' RACE reads. The data contain about 240,000 distinct CDR3 sequences, approximately 3.8% of them seen just once; the ten biggest clones take up under 20%. The specimen was PBMCs, collected 15 days after the yellow fever booster vaccination. All receptors come from a man aged 18 to 35 who received the YFV17D yellow fever vaccine.

Many counts were recorded for this clonotype. The chain links TRBV19 to TRBJ1-2, with a possible D match to TRBD1 (5 bases). In germline, CDR1 is LNHDA, CDR2 SQIVND (reference sequence). This CDR3 has 15 amino acids. V shed 2 bases and J shed 8 bases, with 18 bases lying between them. In nucleotides, the CDR3 is TGTGCCAGTAGTATAACTCCTCAAGGGGAAGAAGGCTACACCTTC. As protein: CASSITPQGEEGYTF.

The table lists this clonotype with many counts. J is TRBJ2-3 and V is TRBV30, with D perhaps matching TRBD1 (6 bases). Per the germline V gene, CDR1 is GTSNPN and CDR2 is SVGIG (reference sequence). The length of the CDR3 is 15 residues. The germline V and J ends were trimmed by 7 bases and 2 bases, with 19 bases remaining between them. The CDR3 nucleotides read TGTGCCTTATCAACAGGGATCTTATACACAGATACGCAGTATTTT. This sequence encodes CALSTGILYTDTQYF.

This clonotype was picked up many times. The chain carries TRBV7-2 and TRBJ2-5, with 9 bases identical to TRBD2. This CDR3 spans 16 amino acids. Trimming cost V 6 bases and J 0 bases; bases outside gene matches: 8. Germline CDR1 reads SGHTA; CDR2 reads FQGNSA. The CDR3 reads CASRSAGGAYQETQYF. CDR3 in DNA: TGTGCCAGCAGGTCTGCGGGGGGGGCGTACCAAGAGACCCAGTACTTC.

This clonotype was counted many times. The DNA for the CDR3 is TGTGCCAGCAGTGAATATACAGGCGGCGAGCAGTACTTC. Translated: CASSEYTGGEQYF. The chain is built from TRBV25-1 and TRBJ2-7; D might be TRBD1 (5 bases). The V end lost 0 bases, the J end lost 6 bases, and 9 bases lay between the germline ends. Germline V gene sequence: CDR1 MGHDK, CDR2 SYGVNS. CDR3 length: 13 residues.

The sample holds many counts of this clonotype. The chain is built from TRBV12-3 or TRBV12-4 and TRBJ2-1; TRBD1 aligns across 10 bases. V shed 4 bases and J 7 bases; nucleotides not matched to a gene: 7. CDR3 size: 15 residues. The CDR3 spells CASSSRDRGENEQFF. CDR3 bases: TGTGCCAGCAGTTCCCGGGACAGGGGAGAGAATGAGCAGTTCTTC.

The chain employs TRBV7-2 and TRBJ1-2; D perhaps matches TRBD1 (6 bases). The CDR3 covers 17 residues. CDR1 and CDR2 from the germline V gene are SGHTA and FQGNSA. V lost 3 bases, J lost 7 bases, and 24 bases lay in between. The CDR3 protein is CASSFQAPATGYGGYTF. The DNA of the CDR3 is TGTGCCAGCAGCTTCCAAGCCCCGGCGACAGGATACGGTGGCTACACCTTC.

This clonotype was detected ten times or more. The chain has TRBV5-1 and TRBJ1-5; the match to TRBD1 covers 8 bases. Per the germline V gene, CDR1 is SGHRS and CDR2 is YFSETQ. After removal of 1 base from V and 0 bases from J, the junction contained 9 bases not matched to a gene. The CDR3 totals 18 residues. CDR3 sequence (DNA): TGCGCCAGCAGCTTGACCCCACAGGGGGACCCTAGCAATCAGCCCCAGCATTTT. Its protein is CASSLTPQGDPSNQPQHF.

This clonotype was counted at least ten times. The gene calls are TRBV9 and TRBJ2-7, with a weak D call TRBD1 (6 bases). Germline V CDR1 and CDR2: SGDLS, YYNGEE. This CDR3 spans 13 amino acids. The V end lost 5 bases, the J end lost 4 bases, and 13 bases lay between the germline ends. This CDR3 reads CASSPIRGYEQYV. CDR3 coding DNA: TGTGCCAGCAGTCCGATCAGGGGTTACGAGCAGTACGTC.

This clonotype was counted at least ten times. The chain is built from TRBV6-5 and TRBJ2-5; D is uncertain. From germline, CDR1 is MNHEY and CDR2 SVGAGI. The V end was cut by 5 bases, the J end by 2 bases, with 6 bases between. The CDR3 length is 12 residues. In DNA form, the CDR3 reads TGTGCCAGCAGTCAGCATCAAGAGACCCAGTACTTC. Translating it yields CASSQHQETQYF.

On this clonotype: A much larger clone differs by one base, so this may be a read error. DNA for the CDR3: TGTGCCAGCAGGGGTAGCAATGAGCCCCAGCATTTT. Translated: CASRGSNEPQHF. This chain joins TRBV6-1 and TRBJ1-5; D remains ambiguous. CDR3 length: 12 residues. Germline CDR1 and CDR2: MNHNS and SASEGT.

In its sample, this clonotype was seen many times. The chain joins TRBV5-4 to TRBJ2-5; TRBD2 matches 7 bases. V shed 4 bases, J shed 1 base, and the junction held 10 bases outside the gene matches. Germline values: CDR1 SGHNT, CDR2 YYREEE (reference sequence). This CDR3 spans 16 amino acids. This CDR3 reads CASSHDLAVGQETQYF. The CDR3 DNA sequence: TGTGCCAGCAGCCACGACCTAGCGGTGGGCCAAGAGACCCAGTACTTC. The full variable domain, in which reference TRBV5-4 and TRBJ2-5 provide the parts outside the CDR3, is ETGVTQSPTHLIKTRGQQVTLRCSSQSGHNTVSWYQQALGQGPQFIFQYYREEENGRGNFPPRFSGLQFPNYSSELNVNALELDDSALYLCASSHDLAVGQETQYFGPGTRLLVL.

This clonotype has a count of ten or more. The rearrangement joins TRBV27 to TRBJ2-1; 7 bases agree with TRBD1. V trimming: 7 bases; J trimming: 8 bases; junction bases outside the gene matches: 11. The CDR3 consists of 14 residues. Germline CDR1 reads MNHEY; CDR2 reads SMNVEV (reference sequence). The CDR3 coding sequence is TGTGCCAGCAACCCGACAGGGTCAATTGATGAGCAGTTCTTC. Translating it yields CASNPTGSIDEQFF.

The sample holds many counts of this clonotype. The V call is TRBV20-1, the J call TRBJ2-2, with D unresolved. V lost 1 base, J lost 2 bases, and 8 bases lay in between. Germline CDR1 and CDR2: DFQATT and SNEGSKA (reference sequence). CDR3 size: 14 residues. DNA of the CDR3: TGCAGTGCTAGAGGGGGTACAAACACCGGGGAGCTGTTTTTT. This gives the protein CSARGGTNTGELFF.

At least ten counts were recorded for this clonotype. The V and J genes are TRBV20-1 and TRBJ2-5, with D uncertain. Germline V gives CDR1 DFQATT, CDR2 SNEGSKA (reference sequence). Trimming pared 3 bases from V and 5 bases from J, leaving 13 bases between. This CDR3 is 13 amino acids long. The CDR3: CSASLTASETQYF. The CDR3 region has the DNA TGCAGTGCTAGCTTGACTGCCTCTGAGACCCAGTACTTC.

This clonotype was seen many times. The J gene is TRBJ1-5, the V gene TRBV12-3 or TRBV12-4; tentatively, D is TRBD1 (5 bases). The germline V and J ends were trimmed by 3 bases and 5 bases, with 11 bases remaining between them. The CDR3 spans 14 residues. CDR3 coding DNA: TGTGCCAGCAGTTTTTCCGGGACTTATCAGCCCCAGCATTTT. The encoded protein is CASSFSGTYQPQHF.

This clonotype was recorded at least ten times. The chain couples TRBV7-2 to TRBJ1-6, with a weak D call TRBD1 (5 bases). Germline CDR1 is SGHTA and CDR2 is FQGNSA. The CDR3 is made up of 15 amino acids. V lost 5 bases, J lost 7 bases, and 15 bases lay in between. This CDR3 is CASSSVGWDNSPLHF. The CDR3 nucleotides read TGTGCCAGCAGCAGCGTTGGGTGGGACAATTCACCCCTCCACTTT.

There are many counts of this clonotype. The V and J genes are TRBV5-5 and TRBJ1-5; the D gene is possibly TRBD1 (6 bases). Trimming pared 0 bases from V and 2 bases from J, leaving 12 bases between. Looked up from germline, CDR1 is SGHKS and CDR2 is YYEKEE (reference sequence). There are 16 residues in the CDR3. CDR3 loop: CASSLGVRQGNQPQHF. CDR3 nucleotides: TGTGCCAGCAGCTTGGGGGTCCGACAGGGCAATCAGCCCCAGCATTTT.

This clonotype was observed many times. This chain joins TRBV5-1 and TRBJ1-5, with D tentatively TRBD1 (5 bases). The CDR3 is 14 amino acids. The V end was cut by 0 bases, the J end by 7 bases, with 11 bases between. CDR1 is SGHRS and CDR2 is YFSETQ in the germline V gene. CDR3 sequence: CASSLDGRVQPQHF. CDR3 nucleotide sequence: TGCGCCAGCAGCTTGGACGGCAGGGTACAGCCCCAGCATTTT.

V gene TRBV24-1 combines with J gene TRBJ2-7; 9 nucleotides match TRBD1. The germline V gene has CDR1 KGHDR and CDR2 SFDVKD. The V gene end was trimmed by 11 bases and the J gene end by 0 bases; junction bases not matched to a gene: 7. The CDR3 loop spans 14 amino acids. The DNA for the CDR3 is TGTGCCAGGTGGGACAGGGCGCGCTCCTACGAGCAGTACGTC. Translation gives CARWDRARSYEQYV.

This clonotype was seen many times. The V call is TRBV11-2, the J call TRBJ1-3; D possibly corresponds to TRBD1 (6 bases). V lost 1 base and J lost 2, with 15 bases in between. Germline CDR1 and CDR2: SGHAT and FQNNGV. The CDR3 totals 17 residues. CDR3 loop: CASSLGPGGGTGNTIYF. In DNA, the CDR3 is TGTGCCAGCAGCTTAGGCCCCGGAGGGGGTACTGGAAACACCATATATTTT.

The sample holds many counts of this clonotype. The CDR3 DNA reads as TGTGCCAGCAGTTATGGGGCAGGGAGTCTTATCGGTGTGGCCAAAAACATTCAGTACTTC. Encoded protein: CASSYGAGSLIGVAKNIQYF. V and J are TRBV6-2 or TRBV6-3 and TRBJ2-4; the D call may be TRBD1 or TRBD2 (5 bases each). The CDR3 contains 20 residues. In germline, CDR1 is MNHEY, CDR2 SVGEGT. Trimming removed 3 bases from V and 1 base from J, with 25 bases in between.

The table lists this clonotype with many counts. This sequence joins TRBV28 and TRBJ2-3; D might be TRBD1 (5 bases). V was cut by 2 bases and J by 5 bases, with 11 bases left in between. The CDR3 runs 14 residues. CDR1 MDHEN and CDR2 SYDVKM come from the germline V gene. CDR3 residues: CASSLPQTVDTQYF. CDR3 DNA: TGTGCCAGCAGTTTACCCCAGACAGTAGATACGCAGTATTTT.